This TCR beta chain was retrieved from a study of tumor-infiltrating lymphocytes in localized non-small cell lung cancer. Study in general: Resected tumor was paired with non-adjacent uninvolved lung from the same patient. Overall study results and limits: Not all patients were TCR sequenced, owing to tissue quantity. No T-cell fraction difference was seen between IM1 and IM2 tumors.

On this clone: The antigen is not known.

Clones were read by immunoSEQ multiplex PCR, and TCRdb kept only the in-frame ones, dropping some. The table has about 3,400 clones, approximately 85% seen once. The sequenced sample consisted of uninvolved lung tissue not adjacent to the tumor. The sequence was collected from a human donor with non-small cell lung cancer.

The CDR3 here is CARSLGDRGRGYTF. The CDR3 coding sequence is TGTGCCAGAAGCTTGGGGGACAGGGGGCGAGGCTACACCTTC. This chain uses TRBV5-3 with TRBJ1-2, with 12 nucleotides matching TRBD1. TRBV5-3 belongs to the ORF category, with a function that is uncertain. The V segment lost 0 bases and the J segment 8 bases; nucleotides outside the gene matches: 2. This CDR3 is 14 amino acids long.